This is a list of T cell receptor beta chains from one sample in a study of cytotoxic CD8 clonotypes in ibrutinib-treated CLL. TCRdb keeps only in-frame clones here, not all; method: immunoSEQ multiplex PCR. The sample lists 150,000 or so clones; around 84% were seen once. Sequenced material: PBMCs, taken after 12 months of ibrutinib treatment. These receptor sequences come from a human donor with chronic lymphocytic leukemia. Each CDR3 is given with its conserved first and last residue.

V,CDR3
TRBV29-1,CSVVPGNTEAFF
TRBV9,CASNRGQGFPAYNEQFF
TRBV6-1,CASSEVAGGRETQYF
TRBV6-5,CASSPIAGVGAEQFF
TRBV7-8,CASSLGVYNQPQHF
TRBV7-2,CASQAGGPSNEQFF
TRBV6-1,CASSEGRGIGDTQYF
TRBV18,CASSQSDSSGNTIYF
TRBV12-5,CASGFTGQSVSGNTIYF
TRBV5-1,CASFALPSNTEAFF
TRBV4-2,CASSQDLPSGGKTSTDTQYF
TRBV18,CASSPLEDTEAFF
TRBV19,CASSDTGTGGEPQHF
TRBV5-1,CASSLTSNTGELFF
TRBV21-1,CASSINNRGLNTGELFF
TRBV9,CASSANRGREKLFF
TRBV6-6,CASSYSGALSYEQYF
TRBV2,CASSGWQGSGYTF
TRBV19,CASSRTSGAYEQYF
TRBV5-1,CASSVATGFTEAFF
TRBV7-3,CASSLEVLAEQQFF
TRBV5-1,CASSSSPTGSNEQFF
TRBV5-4,CASSLGPEGANVLTF
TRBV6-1,CASSNLGSTPYEQYF
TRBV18,CASSPPGSGGETQYF
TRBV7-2,CASSFGQGAWYEQYF
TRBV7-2,CASSLTTGGRYYGYTF
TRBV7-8,CASSLGSVNSPLHF
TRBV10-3,CAIATTGAKNTEAFF
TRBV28,CASEYSLGGTNEKLFF
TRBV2,CASSAEGAGSSYEQYF
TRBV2,CASSETEPIAGPQHF
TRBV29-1,CSVETSGRYNEQFF
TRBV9,CASSVGSGTGGNSGYTF
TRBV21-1,CASSEPGQGPYEQYF
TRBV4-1,CASSPFSQTNTEAFF
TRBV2,CATDRPTGYGYTF
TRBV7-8,CASSLARGDTRPYEQYF
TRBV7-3,CASSFGGNSNQPQHF
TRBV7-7,CASSFRDRDNEQFF
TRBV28,CASSFKGYGYTF
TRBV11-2,CASSEQGSGANVLTF
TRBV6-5,CASRGTGFYEQYF